Listed below are T cell receptor beta chains from one sample, sequenced in a study of cytomegalovirus exposure and HLA in healthy donors. Some clones are missing from TCRdb's copy, which holds only in-frame ones; the method was immunoSEQ multiplex PCR. The table shows over 100,000 clones, with roughly 80% occurring only once. Sample: PBMCs. These receptor sequences come from a male donor in good health and CMV-seronegative. Both conserved end residues are part of each CDR3. Clone size appears in some rows only: once, few, many, or a class for an expanded clone.

CDR3 | size | J | V
CASSQVFLANSGNTIYF | NA | TRBJ1-3 | TRBV4-1
CASSLASTGTGKVDEQFF | NA | TRBJ2-1 | TRBV28
CASSLNRANTEAFF | NA | TRBJ1-1 | TRBV27
CASSHRQVGGNTIYF | NA | TRBJ1-3 | TRBV7-9
CASSFVGSSGNTIYF | NA | TRBJ1-3 | TRBV5-6
CASSPATGGGTDTQYF | few | TRBJ2-3 | TRBV28
CASTPAAMFMNTEAFF | NA | TRBJ1-1 | TRBV28
CAISESEGWEKLFF | NA | TRBJ1-4 | TRBV10-3
CASSQARRGPNEKLFF | NA | TRBJ1-4 | TRBV14
CASSENRNYGYTF | NA | TRBJ1-2 | TRBV6-1
CASSHPGQGAGELFF | NA | TRBJ2-2 | TRBV2
CASGDSIYSNQPQHF | few | TRBJ1-5 | TRBV19
CASSLGRQGVETQYF | NA | TRBJ2-5 | TRBV5-8
CASSAPNRPGELFF | NA | TRBJ2-2 | TRBV7-3
CASSYSGGRQPQHF | few | TRBJ1-5 | TRBV6-6
CASSLGSDRTLKTYEQYF | NA | TRBJ2-7 | TRBV7-2
CASSWTGTNTGELFF | once | TRBJ2-2 | TRBV5-1
CASRYRGEGYTF | NA | TRBJ1-2 | TRBV19
CASSPPVGGRGGYTF | NA | TRBJ1-2 | TRBV18
CAWSFVAGGPGNEQFF | once | TRBJ2-1 | TRBV30
CASSPDRGAYGYTF | NA | TRBJ1-2 | TRBV18
CASSDSGLATGQTQYF | once | TRBJ2-5 | TRBV2
CASHWGGEALSAEAFF | NA | TRBJ1-1 | TRBV28